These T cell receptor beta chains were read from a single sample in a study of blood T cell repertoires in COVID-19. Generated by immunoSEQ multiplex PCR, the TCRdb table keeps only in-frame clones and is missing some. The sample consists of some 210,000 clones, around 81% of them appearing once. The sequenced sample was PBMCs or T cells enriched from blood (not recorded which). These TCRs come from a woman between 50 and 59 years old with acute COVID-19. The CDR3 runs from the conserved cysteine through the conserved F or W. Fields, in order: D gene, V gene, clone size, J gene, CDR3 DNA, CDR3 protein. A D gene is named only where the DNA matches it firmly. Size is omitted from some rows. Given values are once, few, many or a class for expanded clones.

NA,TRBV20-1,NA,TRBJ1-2,TGCAGTGCTCCTGAGAACTATGGCTACACCTTC,CSAPENYGYTF
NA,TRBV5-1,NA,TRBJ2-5,TGCGCCAGCAGCTGGACAGAGTCCCAAGAGACCCAGTACTTC,CASSWTESQETQYF
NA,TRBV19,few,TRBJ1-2,TGTGCCAGTAGTACGATTAGACGGGGGGCTAACTATGGCTACACCTTC,CASSTIRRGANYGYTF
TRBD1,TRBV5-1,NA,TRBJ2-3,TGCGCCAGCAGCGTCACAGGGGGCAGGACAGATACGCAGTATTTT,CASSVTGGRTDTQYF
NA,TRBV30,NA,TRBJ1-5,TGTGCCTGGCGGGACACTCCTTTAAATTATCAGCCCCAGCATTTT,CAWRDTPLNYQPQHF
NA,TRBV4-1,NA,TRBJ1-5,TGCGCCAGCAGCCAAGATTGGAGATACGGCAGCAATCAGCCCCAGCATTTT,CASSQDWRYGSNQPQHF
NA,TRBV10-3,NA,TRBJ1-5,TGTGCCATCAGTGCGGGGTTTGGCAATCAGCCCCAGCATTTT,CAISAGFGNQPQHF
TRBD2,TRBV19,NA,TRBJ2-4,TGTGCCAGTACTGCTAGCGGGAGCACCAAAAACATTCAGTACTTC,CASTASGSTKNIQYF
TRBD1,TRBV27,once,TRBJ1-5,TGTGCCAGCAGTTTACTTTCCGGGACAGCGAATCAGCCCCAGCATTTT,CASSLLSGTANQPQHF
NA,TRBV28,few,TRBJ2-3,TGTGCCAGCACAGACAGGTTGGGCACAGATACGCAGTATTTT,CASTDRLGTDTQYF
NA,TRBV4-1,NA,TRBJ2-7,TGCGCCAGCAGCCTACGCAGGGGTTACGAGCAGTACTTC,CASSLRRGYEQYF
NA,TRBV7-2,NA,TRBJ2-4,TGTGCCAGCAGCGGAGGGACAGAAGCAGGGCACATTCAGTACTTC,CASSGGTEAGHIQYF
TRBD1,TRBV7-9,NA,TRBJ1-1,TGTGCCAGCAGTCTATGGACAGGGGGCACTGAAGCTTTCTTT,CASSLWTGGTEAFF
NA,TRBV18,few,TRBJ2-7,TGTGCCAGCTCACCTGCCAGGGGTAACTACGAGCAGTACTTC,CASSPARGNYEQYF
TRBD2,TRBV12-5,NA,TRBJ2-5,TGTGCTAGTGGTTTGCCCTCACTAGCGGGGGAAGAGACCCAGTACTTC,CASGLPSLAGEETQYF
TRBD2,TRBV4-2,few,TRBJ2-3,TGTGCCAGCAGCCAAGTGGCGGGGGGACGCGGCACAGATACGCAGTATTTT,CASSQVAGGRGTDTQYF
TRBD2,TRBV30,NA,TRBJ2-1,TGTGCCTGGAGTCGGGAGGGCCCAGATGAGCAGTTCTTC,CAWSREGPDEQFF
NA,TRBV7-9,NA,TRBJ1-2,TGTGCCAGCAGCTTATCAGGGGTTGGCTACACCTTC,CASSLSGVGYTF
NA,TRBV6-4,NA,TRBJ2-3,TGTGCCAGCAGCCAACAGGGTTACACAGATACGCAGTATTTT,CASSQQGYTDTQYF
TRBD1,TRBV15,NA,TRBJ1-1,TGTGCCACCAGCAGACGACAGGGCGCTGAAGCTTTCTTT,CATSRRQGAEAFF
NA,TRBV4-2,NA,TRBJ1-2,TGTGCCAGCAGCCAAGATCAAGGGGTCGGCTATGGCTACACCTTC,CASSQDQGVGYGYTF
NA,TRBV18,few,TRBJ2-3,TGTGCCAGCTCACTTTCTCAGGGGTTTGATACGCAGTATTTT,CASSLSQGFDTQYF
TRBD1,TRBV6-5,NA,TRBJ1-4,TGTGCCAGCAGTCCTAGGGGGCATCTTGAAAAACTGTTTTTT,CASSPRGHLEKLFF
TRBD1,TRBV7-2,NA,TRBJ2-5,TGTGCCAGCAGCTGGGAAGGGACAGGGGGCCAAGAGACCCAGTACTTC,CASSWEGTGGQETQYF
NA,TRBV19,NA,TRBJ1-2,TGTGCCAGTAGTATCGATGTCAGGGTTACCCACCCCTATGGCTACACCTTC,CASSIDVRVTHPYGYTF